The TCR beta chain described here comes from a study of T cells after yellow fever vaccination. Study-wide findings and caveats: From the bulk population, abundant clonotypes could contaminate and appear within FACS-sorted repertoires.

TCRdb itself ran the 5' RACE reads through MiXCR, one entry per CDR3 protein. The sample lists 500,000 to 650,000 distinct CDR3 sequences, approximately 13% occurring once. This CDR3 spans 17 amino acids. Germline V gives CDR1 LGHDT, CDR2 YNNKEL (reference sequence). About this clonotype: Its cognate antigen is unknown. Compared with germline, one end of the junction differs, possibly owing to a read error.

This chain uses TRBV3-1 with TRBJ1-4, with D possibly being TRBD1 (6 bases). The origin of this receptor is a man aged 30 to 45 who received the YFV17D yellow fever vaccine. The specimen comprised PBMCs, sampled on the day of the yellow fever booster vaccination. DNA of the CDR3: TGTGCCAGCAGCCAGGACCCCGGACAGACAACTAATGAAAACCTGTTTTTT. Amino acid sequence: CASSQDPGQTTNENLFF.